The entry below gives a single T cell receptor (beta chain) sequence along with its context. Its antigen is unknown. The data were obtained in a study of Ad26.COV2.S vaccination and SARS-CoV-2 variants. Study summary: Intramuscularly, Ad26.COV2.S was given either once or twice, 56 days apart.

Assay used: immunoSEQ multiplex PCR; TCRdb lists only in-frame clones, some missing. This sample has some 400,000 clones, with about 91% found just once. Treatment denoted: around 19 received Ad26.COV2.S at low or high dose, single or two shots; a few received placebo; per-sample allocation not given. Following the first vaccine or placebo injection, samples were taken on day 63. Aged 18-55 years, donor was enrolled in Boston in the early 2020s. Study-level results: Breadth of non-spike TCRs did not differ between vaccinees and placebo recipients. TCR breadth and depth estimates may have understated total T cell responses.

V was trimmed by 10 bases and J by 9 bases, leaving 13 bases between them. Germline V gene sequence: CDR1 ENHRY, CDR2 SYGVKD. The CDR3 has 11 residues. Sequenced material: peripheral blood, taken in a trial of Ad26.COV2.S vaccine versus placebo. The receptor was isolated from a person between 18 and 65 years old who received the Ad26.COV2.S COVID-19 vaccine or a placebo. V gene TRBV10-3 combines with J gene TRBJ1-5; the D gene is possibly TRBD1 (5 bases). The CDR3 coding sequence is TGTGCCACGCTTCGGGGGGTGCCCCAGCATTTT. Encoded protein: CATLRGVPQHF.